Each of the 27 T cell receptor beta chains below was sequenced from the same sample in a study of multiple sclerosis patients with progressive multifocal leukoencephalopathy. This table comes from immunoSEQ multiplex PCR, and its TCRdb copy is limited to in-frame clones, with some not included. This table holds roughly 30,000 clones, 70% to 90% found once. Regarding time point: before natalizumab initiation. The sample was PBMCs. The receptors derive from a human donor with multiple sclerosis.

The chain is built from TRBV11-2 and TRBJ2-7, with TRBD1 identical over 9 bases. CDR1 SGHAT and CDR2 FQNNGV come from the germline V gene. V lost 5 bases, J lost 2 bases, and 7 bases stayed unmatched. There are 15 residues in the CDR3. CDR3 DNA: TGTGCCAGCAGCGCTCCTTGGACAGGGGCCTACGAGCAGTACTTC. It is translated as CASSAPWTGAYEQYF.

The J gene is TRBJ2-2, the V gene TRBV6-4; D may be TRBD1 or TRBD2 (5 bases each). Looked up from germline, CDR1 is MRHNA and CDR2 is SNTAGT. The CDR3 has 15 amino acids. With 2 bases removed from V and 4 bases from J, the gap between germline ends came to 11 bases. This CDR3 is CASSDGREPTGELFF. The DNA of the CDR3 is TGTGCCAGCAGTGACGGCAGGGAGCCCACCGGGGAGCTGTTTTTT.

The gene calls are TRBV7-2 and TRBJ1-2; 8 nucleotides line up with TRBD1. CDR1 is SGHTA and CDR2 is FQGNSA in the germline V gene. V gave up 1 base and J gave up 4 bases; unmatched junction bases: 8. This CDR3 comprises 16 residues. The CDR3 loop reads CASSLGRGPRTYGYTF. The CDR3 bases are TGTGCCAGCAGCTTAGGCAGGGGGCCGAGGACCTATGGCTACACCTTC.

The rearrangement links TRBV30 to TRBJ1-1; D is uncertain. Germline V gene lookup returns CDR1 GTSNPN and CDR2 SVGIG (reference sequence). Trimming left V 1 base short and J 8 bases short, with 23 bases between. This CDR3 comprises 16 residues. The CDR3 reads CAWSAYDRESHNEAFF. The DNA for the CDR3 is TGTGCCTGGAGTGCCTACGACCGCGAATCCCATAACGAAGCTTTCTTT.

V gene TRBV25-1 combines with J gene TRBJ2-5, with 10 bases matching TRBD1. There are 17 residues in the CDR3. The V segment lost 4 bases and the J segment 5 bases; nucleotides outside the gene matches: 13. CDR1 MGHDK and CDR2 SYGVNS come from the germline V gene. CDR3: CASSGNHGTGAQETQYF. In DNA form, the CDR3 reads TGTGCCAGCAGTGGCAATCACGGGACAGGGGCACAGGAGACCCAGTACTTC.

The chain carries TRBV6-1 and TRBJ2-3, with TRBD2 matching 12 bases. The CDR3 runs to 15 residues. Germline loops: CDR1 MNHNS, CDR2 SASEGT. Trimming removed 4 bases from V and 1 base from J; junction bases left unmatched: 0. In nucleotides, the CDR3 is TGTGCCAGCAGTGGACTAGCGGGGGGCACAGATACGCAGTATTTT. Protein product: CASSGLAGGTDTQYF.

The chain is built from TRBV29-1 and TRBJ2-7; 7 bases line up with TRBD1. Germline CDR1 is SQVTM and CDR2 is ANQGSEA. CDR3 size: 13 residues. The ends lost 5 bases at V and 0 bases at J; junction bases unmatched: 4. This CDR3 reads CSVRPGGSYEQYF. The CDR3 coding sequence is TGCAGCGTTCGACCAGGGGGCTCCTACGAGCAGTACTTC.

The chain couples TRBV2 to TRBJ2-5, with TRBD2 matching 7 bases. The germline V gene encodes CDR1 SNHLY and CDR2 FYNNEI. The junction had 8 bases not matched to a gene; V was cut back by 4 bases and J by 9 bases. CDR3 length: 13 amino acids. This CDR3 reads CASSGEGLSSQYF. As DNA, the CDR3 is TGTGCCAGCAGTGGGGAGGGCCTGTCGTCCCAGTACTTC.

CDR3 sequence: CASRIGTADNSPLHF. In DNA form, the CDR3 reads TGCGCCAGCAGGATCGGGACAGCGGATAATTCACCCCTCCACTTT. J is TRBJ1-6 and V is TRBV4-1, with TRBD1 identical over 7 bases. V was clipped by 6 bases and J by 5 bases; unmatched bases: 7. Germline CDR1 reads MGHRA; CDR2 reads YSYEKL. This CDR3 region has 15 residues.

Written as DNA, the CDR3 is TGTGCCAGCAGCCCCACCTCAGATGAAGCTTTCTTT. This encodes CASSPTSDEAFF. The rearrangement links TRBV7-9 to TRBJ1-1; D not resolved. This CDR3 contains 12 residues. The ends were cut back, 5 bases at V and 7 bases at J, with 11 bases in the middle. Germline V CDR1 and CDR2: SEHNR, FQNEAQ (reference sequence).

The gene calls are TRBV4-3 and TRBJ2-3, with 9 bases that match TRBD1. V shed 0 bases, J shed 4 bases, and the junction held 8 bases outside the gene matches. The germline CDR1 and CDR2 sequences are LGHNA and YSLEER. The CDR3 is made up of 17 amino acids. The CDR3 DNA sequence: TGCGCCAGCAGCCAAGATAGGGGACAGGGATTAGCAGATACGCAGTATTTT. The encoded protein is CASSQDRGQGLADTQYF.

This clone came up once. The J gene is TRBJ1-6, the V gene TRBV10-3; 7 bases map to TRBD1. The V and J ends lost 8 bases and 7 bases, in that order; junction bases with no gene match: 8. In germline, CDR1 is ENHRY, CDR2 SYGVKD. The CDR3 runs 14 residues. The CDR3 reads CAIGLDRANSPLHF. The CDR3 bases are TGTGCCATCGGATTAGACAGGGCAAATTCACCCCTCCACTTT.

This chain links TRBV10-3 with TRBJ2-3; 7 bases align to TRBD2. CDR1 and CDR2 from the germline V gene are ENHRY and SYGVKD. CDR3 size: 15 residues. V lost 5 bases to trimming and J lost 0 bases; unmatched junction nucleotides: 5. The CDR3 coding sequence is TGTGCCATCAGTAACCAGCGGGATAGCACAGATACGCAGTATTTT. It codes for CAISNQRDSTDTQYF.

The V call is TRBV5-6, the J call TRBJ1-2; tentatively, D is TRBD1 (6 bases). The germline V gene encodes CDR1 SGHDT and CDR2 YYEEEE. The CDR3 runs to 13 residues. The V end lost 6 bases, the J end lost 5 bases, and 14 bases lay between the germline ends. The chain's CDR3 is CASKLGGAYGYTF. CDR3 nucleotide sequence: TGTGCCAGCAAATTAGGGGGTGCGTATGGCTACACCTTC.

The rearrangement uses TRBV2 and TRBJ2-1; 9 nucleotides match TRBD1. Trimming cost V 4 bases and J 4 bases; bases outside gene matches: 5. Germline loops: CDR1 SNHLY, CDR2 FYNNEI. There are 15 residues in the CDR3. The CDR3 here is CASSARGTGYNEQFF. CDR3 DNA sequence: TGTGCCAGCAGTGCGCGAGGGACAGGGTACAATGAGCAGTTCTTC.

The rearrangement uses TRBV5-6 and TRBJ1-4; D gene uncertain. The CDR3 contains 13 residues. Between the trimmed V and J ends, which lost 2 bases and 4 bases, there was a span of 6 bases. Germline V gene data show CDR1 as SGHDT and CDR2 as YYEEEE. CDR3 sequence: CASSFSDNEKLFF. Written as DNA, the CDR3 is TGTGCCAGCAGCTTTAGTGATAATGAAAAACTGTTTTTT.

The J gene is TRBJ2-5, the V gene TRBV27; D not resolved. Germline CDR1 reads MNHEY; CDR2 reads SMNVEV (reference sequence). The CDR3 contains 13 residues. Trimming cost V 4 bases and J 11 bases, with 17 bases left between them. Here the CDR3 reads CASSSPQGQVQYF. The CDR3, as DNA: TGTGCCAGCAGTTCCCCGCAAGGGCAGGTTCAGTACTTC.

CDR3 residues: CASSEVGGGGLSDTQYF. The CDR3 DNA reads TGTGCCAGCAGTGAAGTAGGAGGGGGGGGATTGTCAGATACGCAGTATTTT. This chain links TRBV6-1 with TRBJ2-3, with D possibly being TRBD2 (7 bases). The germline V gene has CDR1 MNHNS and CDR2 SASEGT. The V and J ends lost 1 base and 4 bases respectively, with 18 bases between them. The CDR3 loop spans 17 amino acids.

V and J are TRBV4-2 and TRBJ1-1, with D unresolved. V shed 1 base and J shed 4 bases, with 7 bases lying between them. CDR3 size: 13 residues. CDR1 and CDR2 from the germline V gene are LGHNA and YNFKEQ. The DNA for the CDR3 is TGTGCCAGCAGCCAAGGGGTTGCCACTGAAGCTTTCTTT. Protein: CASSQGVATEAFF.

The chain links TRBV23-1 to TRBJ2-1, with TRBD1 matching over 9 bases. TRBV23-1 is marked as an open reading frame, function uncertain. The V segment lost 7 bases and the J segment 8 bases; nucleotides outside the gene matches: 3. The CDR3 contains 12 residues. The CDR3 nucleotides are TGCGCCAGCATGGACAGGGGTTATGAGCAGTTCTTC. Amino acid sequence: CASMDRGYEQFF.

This chain joins TRBV7-2 and TRBJ1-1; D not resolved. V lost 1 base and J 1 base, leaving 4 bases between the germline ends. Germline V gives CDR1 SGHTA, CDR2 FQGNSA. CDR3 size: 13 residues. CDR3 in amino acids: CASSLGTNTEAFF. The CDR3, as DNA: TGTGCCAGCAGCTTAGGAACGAACACTGAAGCTTTCTTT.

This rearrangement joins TRBV7-2 to TRBJ2-3, with 13 positions matching TRBD2. V dropped 2 bases and J dropped 8; count of bases not matched to a gene: 10. This CDR3 has 17 residues. Germline V gives CDR1 SGHTA, CDR2 FQGNSA. CDR3 coding DNA: TGTGCCAGCAGCTTAACACGACTAGCGGGGGGAGGTGGTACGCAGTATTTT. The encoded protein is CASSLTRLAGGGGTQYF.

V is TRBV4-2 and J is TRBJ2-2; 8 nucleotides align to TRBD1. Unmatched junction bases numbered 7, after V lost 0 bases and J lost 7 bases. This CDR3 has 16 amino acids. Germline assignment: CDR1 LGHNA and CDR2 YNFKEQ. The CDR3 DNA sequence: TGTGCCAGCAGCCAAGATACAGGGGGGCCCAGCGGGGAGCTGTTTTTT. It yields the protein CASSQDTGGPSGELFF.

V is TRBV11-3 and J is TRBJ2-7, with 12 bases fitting TRBD1. The germline CDR1 and CDR2 sequences are SGHNT and YENEEA. V gave up 5 bases and J gave up 3 bases; unmatched junction bases: 5. The CDR3 covers 15 residues. The CDR3 protein is CASSLGTGGNYEQYF. The CDR3 DNA reads TGTGCCAGCAGCCTAGGGACAGGGGGCAACTACGAGCAGTACTTC.

This rearrangement joins TRBV4-3 to TRBJ2-3; weak D call: TRBD2 (6 bases). Germline CDR1 reads LGHNA; CDR2 reads YSLEER. This CDR3 comprises 16 residues. Between the trimmed V and J ends, which lost 4 bases and 3 bases, there was a span of 17 bases. CDR3 sequence: CASSLLGTGATDTQYF. The CDR3 nucleotides read TGCGCCAGCAGCCTGCTCGGCACGGGAGCAACAGATACGCAGTATTTT.

The gene calls are TRBV28 and TRBJ1-2; TRBD1 aligns across 8 bases. Unmatched junction bases numbered 9, after V lost 4 bases and J lost 2 bases. Germline values: CDR1 MDHEN, CDR2 SYDVKM. There are 16 residues in the CDR3. CDR3 protein: CASSSPLQGANYGYTF. The CDR3 coding sequence is TGTGCCAGCAGTTCCCCCCTGCAGGGGGCGAACTATGGCTACACCTTC.

V is TRBV2 and J is TRBJ1-2; 8 nucleotides match TRBD1. The CDR3 length is 15 residues. Germline V CDR1 and CDR2: SNHLY, FYNNEI. The V and J ends lost 3 bases and 0 bases, in that order; junction bases with no gene match: 3. CDR3 sequence (DNA): TGTGCCAGCAGTGATGCGGACAGGGCTAACTATGGCTACACCTTC. Encoded protein: CASSDADRANYGYTF.